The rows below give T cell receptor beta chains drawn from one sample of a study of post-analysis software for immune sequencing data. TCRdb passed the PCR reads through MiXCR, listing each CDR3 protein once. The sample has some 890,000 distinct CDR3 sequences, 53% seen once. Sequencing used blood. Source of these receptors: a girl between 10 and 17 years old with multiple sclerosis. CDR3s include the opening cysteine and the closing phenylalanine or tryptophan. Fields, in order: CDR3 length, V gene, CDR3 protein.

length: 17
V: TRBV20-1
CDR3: CSASMDLADLAKNIQYF

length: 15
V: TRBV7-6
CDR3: CASSLLIQGEGEQYF

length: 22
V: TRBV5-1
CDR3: CASRALSVRDVSRTSGKRGQYF

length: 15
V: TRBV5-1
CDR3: CASSLANPAGVEQFF

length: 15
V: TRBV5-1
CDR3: CASSLVPSSNTEAFF

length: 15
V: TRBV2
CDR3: CASRQPGDYHYGYTF

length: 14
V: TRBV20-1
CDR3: CSASPLGRQYGYTF

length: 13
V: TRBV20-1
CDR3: CSALGQGVHEQYF

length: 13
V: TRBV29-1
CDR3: CSVGFEANTEAFF

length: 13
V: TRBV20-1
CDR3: CSASGDGNYGYTF

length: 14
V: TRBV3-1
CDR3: CASSPTGTAGELFF

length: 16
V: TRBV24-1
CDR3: CATSDPQSEGKETQYF

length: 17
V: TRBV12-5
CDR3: CASGSPTEEDWNTEAFF

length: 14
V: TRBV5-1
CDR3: CASSFRTEAYEQYF

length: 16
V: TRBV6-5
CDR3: CASSAGAGALNTEAFF

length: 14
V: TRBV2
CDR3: CASNQQGEGYEQYF

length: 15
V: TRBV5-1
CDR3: CASSLGKTRNTEAFF

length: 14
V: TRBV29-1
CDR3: CSVDTGTGTYEQYF

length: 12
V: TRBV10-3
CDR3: CAIRTSGDTQYF

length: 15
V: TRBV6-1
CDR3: CASSEGVQGADTQYF

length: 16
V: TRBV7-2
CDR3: CASSLVVSGGNHEQYF

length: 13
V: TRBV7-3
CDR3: CASSLWERETQYF

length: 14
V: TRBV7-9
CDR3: CASSLLESAYEQYF

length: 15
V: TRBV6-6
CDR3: CASSYPSRDIYGYTF

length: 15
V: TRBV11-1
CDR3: CASSLALGLAETQYF

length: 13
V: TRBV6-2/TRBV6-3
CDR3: CASGGTGVTEAFF

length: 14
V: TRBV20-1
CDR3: CSAPGLGRNNEQFF

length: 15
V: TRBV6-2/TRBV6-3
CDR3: CASSYSFRGGETQYF

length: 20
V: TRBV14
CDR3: CASSQLRTSGSWSSYNEQFF

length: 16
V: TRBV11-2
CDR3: CASSELGTASYNEQFF

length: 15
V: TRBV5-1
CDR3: CASSFSGGRRYEQFF

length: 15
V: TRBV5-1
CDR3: CASSLGRTGPGELFF

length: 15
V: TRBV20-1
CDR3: CSAIPLLANPYEQYF

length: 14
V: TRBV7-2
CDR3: CASSPGGGLYEQYF

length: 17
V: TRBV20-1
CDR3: CSARVPGLAGITGELFF

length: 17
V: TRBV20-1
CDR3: CSARFWSGRESGDTQYF

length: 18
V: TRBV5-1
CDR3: CASSRDLLTLGLANVLTF

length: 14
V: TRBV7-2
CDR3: CASSPNPGLMEAFF

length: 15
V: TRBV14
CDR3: CASSQGQGYYNEQFF

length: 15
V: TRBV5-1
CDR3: CASRQGLLGANVLTF

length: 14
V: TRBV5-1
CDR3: CASSLVAGRETQYF

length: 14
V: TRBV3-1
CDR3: CASNRAPAYNEQFF

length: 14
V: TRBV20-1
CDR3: CSAISGRGTDTQYF

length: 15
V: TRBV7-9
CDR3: CASSLAWQGNREQFF

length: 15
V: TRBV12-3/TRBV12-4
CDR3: CASSSVGGTNHPQHF

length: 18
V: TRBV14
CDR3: CASSQEGWTRPTQETQYF

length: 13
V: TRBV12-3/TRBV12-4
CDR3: CASSPGFSYEQYF